The sequence of this T cell receptor beta chain was determined in a study of T cell changes during pregnancy in multiple sclerosis. The V gene lost 4 bases and the J gene lost 0 bases, with 7 bases spanning the gap. Germline V CDR1 and CDR2: SEHNR, FQNEAQ (reference sequence). The CDR3 is 13 amino acids. Only in-frame clones appear in the TCRdb table, and some are missing; sequencing was by immunoSEQ multiplex PCR. Here the sample spans about 98,000 clones, approximately 90% being singletons. The J gene is TRBJ2-7, the V gene TRBV7-9; D not certain. This sample comprised peripheral blood, obtained after pregnancy. The sequence was collected from a female donor in good health, enrolled as a control in a pregnancy study. CDR3 sequence reads: CASSSPSSYEQYF. In DNA form, the CDR3 reads TGTGCCAGCAGCTCCCCCAGCTCCTACGAGCAGTACTTC.